This is a list of T cell receptor beta chains from one sample in a study of cytomegalovirus exposure and HLA in healthy donors. The method was immunoSEQ multiplex PCR; TCRdb's version includes in-frame clones alone and lacks a portion of them. The sample lists over 130,000 clones, 80% occurring once. The sequenced material came from PBMCs. All receptors derive from a man aged 45 to 65 in good health and CMV-seronegative. Both conserved end residues are part of each CDR3. A D gene is named only where the DNA matches it firmly. Size is stated for part of the rows, as once, few or many counts, or as a class when the clone is expanded.

j_gene: TRBJ2-2; v_gene: TRBV5-4; d_gene: TRBD2; abundance: few; CDR3nt: TGTGCCAGCAGCTGGGCGACTAGCGGGGGCCCCGGGGAGCTGTTTTTT; CDR3aa: CASSWATSGGPGELFF
j_gene: TRBJ1-5; v_gene: TRBV6-1; d_gene: -; abundance: -; CDR3nt: TGTGCCAGCAGTGATGGAGGGAATAGCAATCAGCCCCAGCATTTT; CDR3aa: CASSDGGNSNQPQHF
j_gene: TRBJ2-3; v_gene: TRBV29-1; d_gene: TRBD2; abundance: few; CDR3nt: TGCAGCGCCAGAGTAGCGGGAGTCTTGGATACGCAGTATTTT; CDR3aa: CSARVAGVLDTQYF
j_gene: TRBJ1-2; v_gene: TRBV28; d_gene: -; abundance: -; CDR3nt: TGTGCCAGCAGTGGAGACAGGCCCTATGGCTACACCTTC; CDR3aa: CASSGDRPYGYTF
j_gene: TRBJ2-3; v_gene: TRBV27; d_gene: -; abundance: -; CDR3nt: TGTGCCAGCAGTTGGAGGTCGAGAACAGATACGCAGTATTTT; CDR3aa: CASSWRSRTDTQYF
j_gene: TRBJ2-2; v_gene: TRBV4-1; d_gene: -; abundance: -; CDR3nt: TGCGCCAGCAGCCAAGCGCCCAGCAGAGGAGCCGGGGAGCTGTTTTTT; CDR3aa: CASSQAPSRGAGELFF
j_gene: TRBJ2-3; v_gene: TRBV5-1; d_gene: TRBD2; abundance: -; CDR3nt: TGCGCCAGCAGCTTGATTTTGACTAGCGGGAGTCGTGGGCCAGATACGCAGTATTTT; CDR3aa: CASSLILTSGSRGPDTQYF
j_gene: TRBJ2-7; v_gene: TRBV7-6; d_gene: TRBD1; abundance: -; CDR3nt: TGTGCCAGCAGCCGCACCACGCAAAACAGGGGTACCTACGAGCAGTACTTC; CDR3aa: CASSRTTQNRGTYEQYF
j_gene: TRBJ1-2; v_gene: TRBV6-6; d_gene: -; abundance: -; CDR3nt: TGTGCCAGCAGCTTTAACTATGGCTACACCTTC; CDR3aa: CASSFNYGYTF
j_gene: TRBJ2-4; v_gene: TRBV27; d_gene: TRBD2; abundance: -; CDR3nt: TGTGCCAGCAGTCCCCTGGGAACTAGCGGGAGCAACATTCAGTACTTC; CDR3aa: CASSPLGTSGSNIQYF
j_gene: TRBJ1-5; v_gene: TRBV9; d_gene: TRBD1; abundance: once; CDR3nt: TGTGCCAGCAGCGTAGGACAGGGCGGCAATCAGCCCCAGCATTTT; CDR3aa: CASSVGQGGNQPQHF
j_gene: TRBJ1-2; v_gene: TRBV29-1; d_gene: -; abundance: few; CDR3nt: TGCAGCGTTGAAGAGGGAGGACTAGATGGCTACACCTTC; CDR3aa: CSVEEGGLDGYTF
j_gene: TRBJ1-6; v_gene: TRBV30; d_gene: TRBD1; abundance: -; CDR3nt: TGTGCCTGGGCGGGACAGGCGAATTCACCCCTCCACTTT; CDR3aa: CAWAGQANSPLHF
j_gene: TRBJ2-7; v_gene: TRBV15; d_gene: TRBD1; abundance: -; CDR3nt: TGTGCCACCAGCAAGAGAGTCGGACAGGGGGCCGCCTACGAGCAGTACTTC; CDR3aa: CATSKRVGQGAAYEQYF
j_gene: TRBJ1-2; v_gene: TRBV7-3; d_gene: TRBD1; abundance: -; CDR3nt: TGTGCCAGCAGCTACCCTACAGGGGATGGCTACACCTTC; CDR3aa: CASSYPTGDGYTF
j_gene: TRBJ1-2; v_gene: TRBV18; d_gene: TRBD1; abundance: -; CDR3nt: TGTGCCAGCTCACCACCGTCGACAGGGGGCAACTATGGCTACACCTTC; CDR3aa: CASSPPSTGGNYGYTF
j_gene: TRBJ1-4; v_gene: TRBV28; d_gene: -; abundance: -; CDR3nt: TGTGCCACCGAGCTAAGAGAAAAACTGTTTTTT; CDR3aa: CATELREKLFF
j_gene: TRBJ2-1; v_gene: TRBV19; d_gene: -; abundance: -; CDR3nt: TGTGCCAGTACCTCGCGGTGGGGGGGCCTAATGAACAATGAGCAGTTCTTC; CDR3aa: CASTSRWGGLMNNEQFF
j_gene: TRBJ1-1; v_gene: TRBV5-8; d_gene: -; abundance: -; CDR3nt: TGTGCCAGCAGCATATTTACAGGGCTGGTCACTGAAGCTTTCTTT; CDR3aa: CASSIFTGLVTEAFF
j_gene: TRBJ1-1; v_gene: TRBV6-1; d_gene: -; abundance: -; CDR3nt: TGTGCCAGCAAGGAGGCACCTTCTCCCGATGAAGCTTTCTTT; CDR3aa: CASKEAPSPDEAFF
j_gene: TRBJ2-5; v_gene: TRBV11-3; d_gene: TRBD2; abundance: once; CDR3nt: TGTGCCAGCAGCTCTATAGGGCTAGCGGGGGGCGTGGAGACCCAGTACTTC; CDR3aa: CASSSIGLAGGVETQYF
j_gene: TRBJ1-6; v_gene: TRBV18; d_gene: TRBD1; abundance: -; CDR3nt: TGTGCCAGCTCACCAACCCCCGGACAGGGGTATGCCTATAATTCACCCCTCCACTTT; CDR3aa: CASSPTPGQGYAYNSPLHF
j_gene: TRBJ1-6; v_gene: TRBV28; d_gene: TRBD1; abundance: -; CDR3nt: TGTGCCAGCAGTTTTCTACCTCTTTCCGGGACAGATAATTCACCCCTCCACTTT; CDR3aa: CASSFLPLSGTDNSPLHF
j_gene: TRBJ1-1; v_gene: TRBV5-4; d_gene: TRBD1; abundance: once; CDR3nt: TGTGCCAGCAGCGGTGACAGGGGGAACACTGAAGCTTTCTTT; CDR3aa: CASSGDRGNTEAFF
j_gene: TRBJ1-4; v_gene: TRBV5-6; d_gene: -; abundance: -; CDR3nt: TGTGCCAGCAGCTTGCAAAAAAGGACAGCGATTAATGAAAAACTGTTTTTT; CDR3aa: CASSLQKRTAINEKLFF
j_gene: TRBJ2-7; v_gene: TRBV5-4; d_gene: -; abundance: -; CDR3nt: TGTGCCAGCAGCTCACAGGGATACGAGCAGTACTTC; CDR3aa: CASSSQGYEQYF
j_gene: TRBJ2-7; v_gene: TRBV5-4; d_gene: -; abundance: once; CDR3nt: TGTGCCAGCAGCTTACAGGGTTACGAGCAGTACTTC; CDR3aa: CASSLQGYEQYF
j_gene: TRBJ1-1; v_gene: TRBV5-8; d_gene: TRBD1; abundance: -; CDR3nt: TGTGCCAGCAGACCGACAGGGGGCGGGTTCACTGAAGCTTTCTTT; CDR3aa: CASRPTGGGFTEAFF
j_gene: TRBJ1-5; v_gene: TRBV18; d_gene: TRBD1; abundance: -; CDR3nt: TGTGCCAGCTCACCGCAGACAGGGGCTCGAAATCAGCCCCAGCATTTT; CDR3aa: CASSPQTGARNQPQHF
j_gene: TRBJ2-3; v_gene: TRBV7-3; d_gene: TRBD2; abundance: -; CDR3nt: TGTGCCAGCAGCCAGAGCGGGGGGCCCGGCACAGATACGCAGTATTTT; CDR3aa: CASSQSGGPGTDTQYF
j_gene: TRBJ2-7; v_gene: TRBV19; d_gene: TRBD1; abundance: -; CDR3nt: TGTGCCAGTAGTAATCCCGGACAGGCCCTCTACGAGCAGTACTTC; CDR3aa: CASSNPGQALYEQYF
j_gene: TRBJ1-2; v_gene: TRBV5-1; d_gene: -; abundance: -; CDR3nt: TGCGCCAGCAGCTTGGACAGGGAGCACTATGGCTACACCTTC; CDR3aa: CASSLDREHYGYTF
j_gene: TRBJ1-1; v_gene: TRBV5-4; d_gene: -; abundance: -; CDR3nt: TGTGCCAGCAGGTGGACAAAGAACACTGAAGCTTTCTTT; CDR3aa: CASRWTKNTEAFF
j_gene: TRBJ2-7; v_gene: TRBV5-1; d_gene: -; abundance: -; CDR3nt: TGCGCCAGCAGCTTCCCAACTAGCTCCTACGAGCAGTACTTC; CDR3aa: CASSFPTSSYEQYF
j_gene: TRBJ2-2; v_gene: TRBV19; d_gene: -; abundance: -; CDR3nt: TGTGCCAGTAGCCTCGACTACACCGGAGAGCTGTTTTTT; CDR3aa: CASSLDYTGELFF
j_gene: TRBJ2-3; v_gene: TRBV5-1; d_gene: -; abundance: once; CDR3nt: TGCGCCAGCAGCCCCGGACAGTACACAGATACGCAGTATTTT; CDR3aa: CASSPGQYTDTQYF
j_gene: TRBJ2-7; v_gene: TRBV5-1; d_gene: -; abundance: -; CDR3nt: TGCGCCAGCAGCATAAACCCGACAGGTTTGAACGAGCAGTACTTC; CDR3aa: CASSINPTGLNEQYF
j_gene: TRBJ1-1; v_gene: TRBV6-5; d_gene: TRBD1; abundance: -; CDR3nt: TGTGCCAGCAGTTACGGGGACAGGGGGAAAGCTTTCTTT; CDR3aa: CASSYGDRGKAFF
j_gene: TRBJ1-6; v_gene: TRBV28; d_gene: -; abundance: -; CDR3nt: TGTGCCAGCAGTTTGGTTGGGGCTTATAATTCACCCCTCCACTTT; CDR3aa: CASSLVGAYNSPLHF
j_gene: TRBJ2-7; v_gene: TRBV28; d_gene: -; abundance: -; CDR3nt: TGTGCCAGCACCCCGTCCGAGGGCTACGAGCAGTACTTC; CDR3aa: CASTPSEGYEQYF